The entry below gives a single T cell receptor beta chain sequence along with its context. The data were obtained in a study of T cell responses to AZD1222 COVID-19 vaccine. The repertoire was sequenced with immunoSEQ multiplex PCR; TCRdb's copy has only in-frame clones and lacks some. Of around 120,000 clones in the sample, around 89% are singletons; the top ten hold over 3%. Germline V gene lookup returns CDR1 SGDLS and CDR2 YYNGEE. The ends were cut back, 1 base at V and 6 bases at J, with 13 bases in the middle. CDR3 length: 14 amino acids. Sequencing used peripheral blood, obtained on day 0 of AZD1222 vaccination. This chain links TRBV9 with TRBJ1-2, with a possible D match to TRBD1 (5 bases). This receptor was obtained from an adult in good health. CDR3 region: CASSVPGQGHGYTF. The CDR3 DNA reads TGTGCCAGCAGCGTACCCGGCCAGGGACATGGCTACACCTTC.